What follows is one T cell receptor beta chain and its context. Its antigen remains unidentified. Qualities for individual bases were not recorded, and no much larger clone is one base off. Whole blood was collected in K2EDTA tubes by collaborating institutions according to the institutions' own protocols. For TCRbeta analysis, collaborators shipped samples as frozen whole blood, isolated PBMCs, or DNA extracted from either of those sample types. This specimen belongs to a study of blood T cell repertoires in COVID-19 (dated by TCRdb to the early 2020s). Study-level background: Samples covering the acute and convalescent phases of COVID-19 were provided by collaborators in the United States, Italy and Spain. The dataset comprised deeply sampled blood TCRbeta repertoires from subjects exposed to, actively infected with, or recovered from COVID-19. Where available, HLA class I and class II types were obtained from metadata supplied by the sample provider rather than from assay-based typing. The repertoires were released in a freely available public database meant as a resource for research on the immune response to SARS-CoV-2. The samples were drawn from two sources: the first 160 participants of the ongoing ImmuneRACE study, and 1,000 to 1,500 subjects contributed by 6 global collaborators. The material from the prospective study consisted of cDNA or gDNA derived from T cells, B-cell-depleted T cells, or PBMCs. A de-identified subject ID, COVID-19 status, age in years and sex were almost always included in the sample metadata.

Measured from the cysteine to the phenylalanine, the CDR3 is 22 residues long. Here the CDR3 DNA is all that survives: 66 bases in frame from base 1. CDR1 and CDR2 are read off the germline V gene as MDHEN and SYDVKM. Trimming removed 5 bases from V and 0 bases from J, leaving 29 bases between the germline ends. TCRbeta CDR3 regions were amplified from genomic DNA by means of the immunoSEQ Assay, a bias-controlled multiplex PCR. As for the original processing: The number of nucleated cells in each sample was estimated from the amplification of reference gene primers within the assay. To quantify the absolute abundance of each unique TCRbeta CDR3 rearrangement, sequence reads were collapsed and filtered. For each sample, productive Simpson clonality was calculated as the square root of Simpson's diversity index over productive rearrangements. TCRdb limited this immuneACCESS table to in-frame rearrangements with V and J called. A share of clones is missing; checked studies link under half to unresolved V genes, and the rest is unexplained. V and J calls and clone size are given by that table; D and trimming were obtained from the DNA. This sample has some 31,000 clones in its table, and approximately 90% of those were observed once. Jointly, the top ten make up 10% to 15% of the sample.

The full study reports these points: Clinical and demographic metadata were provided uncurated, with the amount varying by source and participant.

The sequence derives from a human donor in a cohort sampled during active COVID-19. The V and J genes are TRBV28 and TRBJ1-6; perhaps TRBD1 is the D gene, with 6 bases matching. Sequencing was done on a sample of peripheral blood. The DNA sequence is as follows: TGTGCCAGCAGTCCTTTTGGGTTGGCTCTAGGGGGGGTGGACTCCTATAATTCACCCCTCCACTTT. Its amino acids are CASSPFGLALGGVDSYNSPLHF.